A single sample gave rise to the 12 T cell receptor beta chains below, sequenced in a study of beta chain features in type 1 diabetes. The sequenced template was cDNA made from the entire isolated RNA. This table comes from immunoSEQ multiplex PCR, and its TCRdb copy is limited to in-frame clones, with some not included. The sample has approximately 600,000 clones; over 10% are singletons. Study results and limitations: The study found moderately but significantly shorter TCRB CDR3s in all four CD4+ subsets of Type 1 diabetes patients.

The antigens of these receptors remain unknown. The sample comprised naive CD4+ T cells from blood. These receptors came from a man aged 25-45 years with type 1 diabetes.

This chain connects TRBV5-4 to TRBJ1-2; 7 positions match TRBD1. CDR1 and CDR2 (germline): SGHNT, YYREEE (reference sequence). This CDR3 contains 14 residues. The junction had 4 bases not matched to a gene; V was cut back by 3 bases and J by 2 bases. The DNA for the CDR3 is TGTGCCAGCAGCTCAGGGGGGGCCAACTATGGCTACACCTTC. Translated: CASSSGGANYGYTF.

The table lists this clone with a few counts. The V and J genes are TRBV7-2 and TRBJ2-2; no firm D call. In germline, CDR1 is SGHTA, CDR2 FQGNSA. Between the trimmed V and J ends, which lost 3 bases and 6 bases, there was a span of 5 bases. CDR3 length equals 12 residues. CDR3 sequence (DNA): TGTGCCAGCAGCTTTACTCCCGGGGAGCTGTTTTTT. Translated, it gives CASSFTPGELFF.

The rearrangement links TRBV30 to TRBJ2-2, with D tentatively TRBD1 (6 bases). There are 14 residues in the CDR3. Germline V CDR1 and CDR2: GTSNPN, SVGIG (reference sequence). The ends were cut back, 6 bases at V and 5 bases at J, with 16 bases in the middle. The CDR3 nucleotides are TGTGCCTGCCCGGACAGCGGTGTGACCGGGGAGCTGTTTTTT. Protein sequence: CACPDSGVTGELFF.

V usage is TRBV4-3 and J usage is TRBJ2-2; D remains ambiguous. V was trimmed by 1 base and J by 1 base, leaving 7 bases between them. CDR1 is LGHNA and CDR2 is YSLEER in the germline V gene. The CDR3 has 15 amino acids. The CDR3 protein is CASSQGPENTGELFF. DNA for the CDR3: TGCGCCAGCAGCCAAGGGCCCGAGAACACCGGGGAGCTGTTTTTT.

This clone was found a few times. The rearrangement uses TRBV6-5 and TRBJ2-2, with no clear D. The CDR3 totals 15 residues. V dropped 2 bases and J dropped 5 bases, with 12 bases sitting between them. Germline assignment: CDR1 MNHEY and CDR2 SVGAGI. The CDR3 sequence: CASSYERLGTGELFF. The CDR3 nucleotides are TGTGCCAGCAGTTACGAGAGGTTGGGGACCGGGGAGCTGTTTTTT.

V usage is TRBV5-1 and J usage is TRBJ2-3; TRBD2 matches at 11 bases. CDR1 and CDR2 (germline): SGHRS, YFSETQ. The trim removed 0 bases at V and 2 bases at J, leaving 2 bases unmatched. The length of the CDR3 is 16 residues. Here the CDR3 DNA reads TGCGCCAGCAGCTTGGTTAGCGGGGGGGCCACAGATACGCAGTATTTT. Encoded protein: CASSLVSGGATDTQYF.

This chain joins TRBV9 and TRBJ2-3; D may be TRBD2 (6 bases). This CDR3 has 14 amino acids. Per the germline V gene, CDR1 is SGDLS and CDR2 is YYNGEE. V was trimmed by 4 bases and J by 2 bases, leaving 11 bases between them. CDR3 coding DNA: TGTGCCAGCAGCTCTGGGGACTCCACAGATACGCAGTATTTT. Translated: CASSSGDSTDTQYF. The whole variable domain, remainder taken from reference TRBV9 and TRBJ2-3, is DSGVTQTPKHLITATGQRVTLRCSPRSGDLSVYWYQQSLDQGLQFLIQYYNGEERAKGNILERFSAQQFPDLHSELNLSSLELGDSALYFCASSSGDSTDTQYFGPGTRLTVL.

This clone showed up just a few times. V usage is TRBV2 and J usage is TRBJ2-4; the D gene is possibly TRBD1 (5 bases). The V and J ends lost 7 bases and 10 bases respectively, with 14 bases between them. Germline-derived CDR1 and CDR2 are SNHLY and FYNNEI. This CDR3 has 12 amino acids. CDR3 nucleotides: TGTGCCAGCAACCTTCACCAGGGTATTCAGTACTTC. Amino acid sequence: CASNLHQGIQYF.

This clone was found a few times. The same CDR3 also results from other DNA sequences found in this sample. The chain uses TRBV11-2 and TRBJ1-1; possibly TRBD1 for D (5 bases). CDR1 and CDR2 (germline): SGHAT, FQNNGV. V gave up 6 bases and J gave up 2 bases, with 10 bases separating them. The CDR3 totals 13 residues. CDR3 nucleotides: TGTGCCAGCAGAGGGACGGGAAACACTGAAGCTTTCTTT. It translates to CASRGTGNTEAFF.

V is TRBV4-2 and J is TRBJ2-2, with D maybe TRBD2 (5 bases). Germline V lookup: CDR1 LGHNA, CDR2 YNFKEQ. Between the trimmed V and J ends, which lost 4 bases and 6 bases, there was a span of 6 bases. CDR3 length: 12 residues. The CDR3 region has the DNA TGTGCCAGCAGCCCGAGGGCCGGGGAGCTGTTTTTT. This codes for CASSPRAGELFF.

This chain joins TRBV7-3 and TRBJ1-1; D might be TRBD1 (6 bases). The V and J ends lost 1 base and 0 bases respectively, with 12 bases between them. Per the germline V gene, CDR1 is SGHTA and CDR2 is FQGTGA. The CDR3 spans 16 residues. The chain's CDR3 is CASSLSPTGLNTEAFF. The CDR3 DNA is TGTGCCAGCAGCTTAAGTCCCACAGGGTTGAACACTGAAGCTTTCTTT.

This clone occurred a few times. The chain uses TRBV7-2 and TRBJ2-1, with D possibly matching TRBD2 (5 bases). Trimming took off 4 bases at V and 6 bases at J, with 13 bases between the two ends. This CDR3 has 14 residues. Germline CDR1 SGHTA, CDR2 FQGNSA. The chain's CDR3 is CASSSPSSLNEQFF. CDR3 coding DNA: TGTGCCAGCAGCTCCCCTAGCTCCCTCAATGAGCAGTTCTTC.